One and the same sample provided the 27 T cell receptor beta chains below, sequenced in a study of shared clonotypes between healthy human individuals. TCRdb's copy holds only in-frame clones and misses some; the assay was immunoSEQ multiplex PCR. The repertoire holds 500,000 or so clones, with more than 95% as singletons. Sample: naive CD4+ T cells sorted from blood. Subset of the sample: CD45RA+ positively selected. All receptors derive from a woman in her 30s in good health.

The chain carries TRBV5-1 and TRBJ1-2, with D unclear. The germline CDR1 and CDR2 sequences are SGHRS and YFSETQ. The CDR3 spans 17 residues. V lost 1 base and J 3 bases, leaving 19 bases between the germline ends. In DNA form, the CDR3 reads TGCGCCAGCAGCTTGTCACTCGTCCCGGGAGCCGACTATGGCTACACCTTC. It codes for CASSLSLVPGADYGYTF.

This sequence joins TRBV19 and TRBJ2-5; 8 bases are a match to TRBD1. With V trimmed by 3 bases and J by 5 bases, 5 bases remained unmatched. Germline CDR1 reads LNHDA; CDR2 reads SQIVND (reference sequence). This CDR3 is built from 14 residues. DNA for the CDR3: TGTGCCAGTAGTATTCAGGGGGCAACGGAGACCCAGTACTTC. This translates into CASSIQGATETQYF.

J is TRBJ2-7 and V is TRBV28, with D unclear. This CDR3 spans 14 amino acids. V lost 5 bases to trimming and J lost 5 bases, with 16 bases between them. CDR1 MDHEN and CDR2 SYDVKM come from the germline V gene. This CDR3 is CASSDPPSWDEQYF. CDR3 coding DNA: TGTGCCAGCAGTGACCCGCCCTCTTGGGACGAGCAGTACTTC.

The chain uses TRBV5-8 and TRBJ1-5; 7 bases are a match to TRBD1. The CDR3 consists of 14 residues. Germline CDR1 and CDR2: SGHTS and YDEGEE. The V gene end was trimmed by 4 bases and the J gene end by 7 bases; junction bases not matched to a gene: 8. The CDR3 spells CASSRTTGNQPQHF. CDR3 DNA sequence: TGTGCCAGCAGCAGGACGACAGGGAACCAGCCCCAGCATTTT.

The V and J genes are TRBV5-1 and TRBJ2-5; TRBD1 matches 9 bases. The DNA matches TRBJ2-7 better at its end, which makes the J call doubtful. From germline, CDR1 is SGHRS and CDR2 YFSETQ. The CDR3 covers 16 residues. The CDR3 DNA follows: TGCGCCAGCAGCTTGAGTATCGGGACAGGGTCCTACGAGCAGTACTTC. Its protein product is CASSLSIGTGSYEQYF.

This clone was found once. The CDR3 sequence: CASTEGGPGEQYF. As DNA, the CDR3 is TGTGCCAGCACCGAGGGGGGCCCAGGGGAGCAGTACTTC. The rearrangement uses TRBV2 and TRBJ2-7; D tentatively reads TRBD1 or TRBD2 (6 bases each). This CDR3 region has 13 residues. V was clipped by 7 bases and J by 7 bases, with 17 bases between them. Per germline, CDR1 SNHLY and CDR2 FYNNEI.

The chain has TRBV2 and TRBJ1-2; 9 positions match TRBD1. V trimming: 6 bases; J trimming: 13 bases; junction bases outside the gene matches: 12. CDR3 length: 13 residues. Germline CDR1 is SNHLY and CDR2 is FYNNEI. CDR3: CASRATGTGIFTF. The CDR3 DNA is TGTGCCAGCAGGGCAACCGGGACAGGGATCTTCACCTTC.

This clone was detected only once. The sample holds other DNA sequences that translate to the same CDR3. The chain has TRBV2 and TRBJ2-7; D is unresolved. The V end was cut by 5 bases, the J end by 4 bases, with 3 bases between. Per germline, CDR1 SNHLY and CDR2 FYNNEI. The CDR3 totals 10 residues. In DNA form, the CDR3 reads TGTGCCAGCAGTTATTACGAGCAGTACTTC. It yields the protein CASSYYEQYF.

The chain uses TRBV5-1 and TRBJ2-1; 13 nucleotides agree with TRBD2. The trim removed 0 bases at V and 13 bases at J, leaving 7 bases unmatched. CDR1 is SGHRS and CDR2 is YFSETQ in the germline V gene. The CDR3 is 15 residues long. CDR3 residues: CASSLEGLAGNGQFF. Here the CDR3 DNA reads TGCGCCAGCAGCTTGGAGGGACTAGCGGGAAATGGTCAGTTCTTC.

The chain recombines TRBV4-1 with TRBJ2-7, with D uncertain. Germline V gene sequence: CDR1 MGHRA, CDR2 YSYEKL. The CDR3 has 14 amino acids. The V gene lost 3 bases and the J gene lost 1 base, with 10 bases spanning the gap. The CDR3 nucleotides are TGCGCCAGCAGCCACCCAGGTAGATCCTACGAGCAGTACTTC. It yields the protein CASSHPGRSYEQYF.

The rearrangement uses TRBV4-1 and TRBJ2-3, with a tentative D call TRBD2 (6 bases). From germline, CDR1 is MGHRA and CDR2 YSYEKL. V lost 0 bases to trimming and J lost 8 bases, with 15 bases between them. This CDR3 region has 15 residues. The CDR3 sequence: CASSQEASGFTTQYF. The CDR3 nucleotides are TGCGCCAGCAGCCAAGAGGCCAGCGGGTTTACTACGCAGTATTTT.

This clone was seen once. The chain joins TRBV28 to TRBJ2-6; possible D gene TRBD1, 6 bases. The CDR3 spans 17 residues. The V end lost 3 bases, the J end lost 0 bases, and 12 bases lay between the germline ends. Germline CDR1 is MDHEN and CDR2 is SYDVKM. The CDR3 region has the DNA TGTGCCAGCAGTTTGAGGGGGTTGAGCTCTGGGGCCAACGTCCTGACTTTC. Its translation is CASSLRGLSSGANVLTF.

This clone was observed once. This chain links TRBV28 with TRBJ2-7, with D possibly TRBD2 on 6 matching bases. The CDR3 contains 15 residues. V lost 9 bases and J lost 2, with 20 bases in between. Germline assignment: CDR1 MDHEN and CDR2 SYDVKM. The CDR3: CASCRAGRITYEQYF. CDR3 DNA sequence: TGTGCCAGTTGTAGGGCGGGGAGGATCACCTACGAGCAGTACTTC.

The rearrangement joins TRBV5-4 to TRBJ2-1; maybe TRBD2 (6 bases). V was clipped by 3 bases and J by 0 bases, with 19 bases between them. The germline CDR1 and CDR2 sequences are SGHNT and YYREEE (reference sequence). This CDR3 region has 18 residues. CDR3: CASSSNQLGGISYNEQFF. The CDR3 nucleotides read TGTGCCAGCAGCTCTAATCAGTTAGGCGGGATCTCCTACAATGAGCAGTTCTTC.

This clone was counted many times. The chain couples TRBV5-4 to TRBJ2-1; unclear D gene. Germline V gene lookup returns CDR1 SGHNT and CDR2 YYREEE (reference sequence). The CDR3 runs to 16 residues. V gave up 0 bases and J gave up 1 base, with 11 bases separating them. The CDR3 is CASSLVSLGSYNEQFF. For the CDR3, the DNA is TGTGCCAGCAGCTTGGTGTCTTTGGGGTCCTACAATGAGCAGTTCTTC.

This clone has a single count. The genes are TRBV5-8 and TRBJ1-2; a weak D match, TRBD1 (6 bases). In germline, CDR1 is SGHTS, CDR2 YDEGEE. CDR3 length: 12 residues. Trimming took 2 bases from V and 8 from J, leaving 10 bases between them. The chain's CDR3 is CASSFYRAGYTF. In nucleotides, the CDR3 is TGTGCCAGCAGCTTCTACAGGGCGGGCTACACCTTC.

The chain recombines TRBV14 with TRBJ1-3; D remains ambiguous. Looked up from germline, CDR1 is SGHDN and CDR2 is FVKESK. This CDR3 contains 14 residues. Trimming left V 4 bases short and J 0 bases short, with 7 bases between. Here the CDR3 reads CASSPLSSGNTIYF. DNA of the CDR3: TGTGCCAGCAGCCCACTGAGCTCTGGAAACACCATATATTTT.

The chain uses TRBV9 and TRBJ2-7; D is perhaps TRBD1 (6 bases). V was cut by 0 bases and J by 8 bases, with 15 bases left in between. The CDR3 has 14 residues. Germline loops: CDR1 SGDLS, CDR2 YYNGEE. For the CDR3, the DNA is TGTGCCAGCAGCGTAGCTGCGGAAGGGGGTCAGCAGTACTTC. Translated, it gives CASSVAAEGGQQYF. Based on the CDR3 plus reference TRBV9 and TRBJ2-7, the full variable domain is DSGVTQTPKHLITATGQRVTLRCSPRSGDLSVYWYQQSLDQGLQFLIQYYNGEERAKGNILERFSAQQFPDLHSELNLSSLELGDSALYFCASSVAAEGGQQYFGPGTRLTVT.

The chain couples TRBV30 to TRBJ2-7; the match to TRBD2 covers 7 bases. Germline CDR1 GTSNPN, CDR2 SVGIG (reference sequence). This CDR3 contains 11 residues. Trimming took 6 bases from V and 3 from J; bases not matched to a gene: 2. CDR3: CACGGYYEQYF. CDR3 bases: TGTGCCTGCGGGGGGTACTACGAGCAGTACTTC.

This chain joins TRBV5-4 and TRBJ1-4; TRBD1 agrees at 7 bases. CDR1 is SGHNT, CDR2 YYREEE, per germline (reference sequence). Unmatched junction bases numbered 8, after V lost 1 base and J lost 8 bases. This CDR3 comprises 15 residues. The CDR3 loop reads CASSLTGERWEKLFF. The CDR3, as DNA: TGTGCCAGCAGCTTGACAGGGGAAAGGTGGGAAAAACTGTTTTTT.

The chain couples TRBV23-1 to TRBJ2-2; 9 positions agree with TRBD1. TRBV23-1 is sorted into the ORF group, with uncertain function. The CDR3 extends over 16 amino acids. The V gene end was trimmed by 7 bases and the J gene end by 5 bases; junction bases not matched to a gene: 11. DNA of the CDR3: TGCGCCAGCACCCACCAGGGACAGGGTCAAACCGGGGAGCTGTTTTTT. Amino acids: CASTHQGQGQTGELFF.

This sequence joins TRBV25-1 and TRBJ2-3; possible D gene TRBD1, 6 bases. Trimming shortened V by 5 bases and J by 7 bases, and 19 bases separated the two germline ends. The germline gives CDR1 MGHDK, CDR2 SYGVNS. The length of the CDR3 is 15 residues. The CDR3 sequence: CASSPTGKGTNTQYF. CDR3 nucleotides: TGTGCCAGCAGTCCAACAGGGAAAGGGACAAATACGCAGTATTTT. The variable domain in full, with the rest retrieved from reference TRBV25-1 and TRBJ2-3, is EADIYQTPRYLVIGTGKKITLECSQTMGHDKMYWYQQDPGMELHLIHYSYGVNSTEKGDLSSESTVSRIRTEHFPLTLESARPSHTSQYLCASSPTGKGTNTQYFGPGTRLTVL.

This chain connects TRBV4-1 to TRBJ1-4; TRBD1 matches at 7 bases. Per germline, CDR1 MGHRA and CDR2 YSYEKL. After removal of 5 bases from V and 3 bases from J, the junction contained 6 bases not matched to a gene. CDR3 length equals 15 residues. This CDR3 reads CASSSYGTANEKLFF. Here the CDR3 DNA reads TGCGCCAGCAGCTCCTACGGGACAGCTAATGAAAAACTGTTTTTT.

This clone was seen once. Other DNA sequences from this sample encode an identical CDR3 as well. The V gene is TRBV18, the J gene TRBJ2-5; D is possibly TRBD2 (6 bases). The CDR3 is 12 residues long. Deletions cut 6 bases from V and 3 bases from J, with 8 bases between. CDR1 KGHSH and CDR2 LQKENI come from the germline V gene. As DNA, the CDR3 is TGTGCCAGCTCCCCGGGGGAAGAGACCCAGTACTTC. Its protein product is CASSPGEETQYF.

The rearrangement uses TRBV25-1 and TRBJ2-7; 8 positions match TRBD1. The CDR3 contains 15 residues. CDR1 is MGHDK, CDR2 SYGVNS, per germline. J gave up 2 bases and V 5 bases, and 8 bases lay outside the gene matches. This chain's CDR3 is CASSPRGRTAYEQYF. CDR3 in DNA: TGTGCCAGCAGTCCCAGGGGGCGGACGGCCTACGAGCAGTACTTC.

J is TRBJ1-4 and V is TRBV28; the D is unclear. Germline V gene sequence: CDR1 MDHEN, CDR2 SYDVKM. This CDR3 has 14 residues. V was trimmed by 2 bases and J by 8 bases, leaving 12 bases between them. Written as DNA, the CDR3 is TGTGCCAGCAGTTTAGAGGTACTGGGGGAAAAACTGTTTTTT. Residues: CASSLEVLGEKLFF.

This chain joins TRBV28 and TRBJ1-4; no clear D. This CDR3 comprises 14 residues. The ends were cut back, 0 bases at V and 6 bases at J, with 8 bases in the middle. The germline V gene has CDR1 MDHEN and CDR2 SYDVKM. As DNA, the CDR3 is TGTGCCAGCAGTTTATGGTTGCGGGATGAAAAACTGTTTTTT. It yields the protein CASSLWLRDEKLFF.